The 10 T cell receptor beta chains below come from one sample, sequenced in a study of T cells after yellow fever vaccination. From the 5' RACE reads, TCRdb called clonotypes with MiXCR, one entry per CDR3 protein. The table includes 250,000 to 300,000 distinct CDR3 sequences, roughly 5.6% detected once. The sample in question was CD4+ T cells sorted from PBMCs, obtained on the day of the yellow fever booster vaccination. Receptor source: a man aged 18-30 years who received the YFV17D yellow fever vaccine.

The chain is built from TRBV2 and TRBJ2-5, with D perhaps assigned TRBD1 or TRBD2 (6 bases each). The germline V gene has CDR1 SNHLY and CDR2 FYNNEI. The CDR3 loop spans 16 amino acids. Trimming cost V 8 bases and J 0 bases, with 19 bases left between them. CDR3 loop: CASRREGGPYQETQYF. DNA for the CDR3: TGTGCCAGCCGCCGGGAAGGGGGGCCGTACCAAGAGACCCAGTACTTC.

There are a few counts of this clonotype. The V gene is TRBV29-1, the J gene TRBJ1-2; D may be TRBD1 (6 bases). Germline CDR1 is SQVTM and CDR2 is ANQGSEA. The CDR3 runs 13 residues. V lost 7 bases and J 2 bases, leaving 14 bases between the germline ends. CDR3 DNA sequence: TGCAGCGCCAAAGGCCAGGGGAACTATGGCTACACCTTC. It encodes CSAKGQGNYGYTF.

The chain has TRBV21-1 and TRBJ2-5. TRBV21-1 is flagged as a pseudogene. There are 17 residues in the CDR3. The CDR3 loop reads CASSKVGEQKNQETQYF. CDR3 bases: TGTGCCAGCAGCAAAGTCGGGGAACAGAAGAACCAAGAGACCCAGTACTTC.

In its sample, this clonotype was seen a few times. The chain employs TRBV5-4 and TRBJ1-6; the D gene is possibly TRBD1 (5 bases). This CDR3 has 17 residues. From germline, CDR1 is SGHNT and CDR2 YYREEE (reference sequence). V dropped 4 bases and J dropped 8 bases, with 22 bases sitting between them. CDR3 bases: TGTGCCAGCAGCCGCAATTGGGACCCCAGCGCCCATTCACCCCTCCACTTT. It encodes CASSRNWDPSAHSPLHF.

This chain links TRBV7-2 with TRBJ2-5; 9 positions match TRBD1. This CDR3 contains 15 residues. CDR1 is SGHTA, CDR2 FQGNSA, per germline. J was trimmed by 5 bases and V by 1 base; bases with no gene match: 5. CDR3 amino acids: CASSLGGGTGETQYF. DNA for the CDR3: TGTGCCAGCAGCTTAGGAGGGGGGACAGGGGAGACCCAGTACTTC.

This clonotype has only a few counts. V and J are TRBV20-1 and TRBJ2-5, with 16 nucleotides matching TRBD2. The CDR3 runs to 15 residues. Looked up from germline, CDR1 is DFQATT and CDR2 is SNEGSKA (reference sequence). The DNA for the CDR3 is TGCGTAGCTTCGAGGGGACTAGCGGGGGGGGTTACCCAGTACTTC. This gives the protein CVASRGLAGGVTQYF.

This clonotype was detected only a few times. The genes are TRBV6-2 or TRBV6-3 and TRBJ2-7; D is unclear. CDR1 is MNHEY and CDR2 is SVGEGT in the germline V gene. The CDR3 loop spans 14 amino acids. Trimming stripped 0 bases from V and 6 bases from J, with 12 bases between. Here the CDR3 reads CASSYSELGIEQYV. CDR3 DNA: TGTGCCAGCAGTTACTCGGAGTTAGGGATCGAGCAGTACGTC.

CDR3 residues: CASSPLSTGNPGYTF. CDR3 DNA: TGTGCCAGCTCACCCTTATCGACAGGGAATCCTGGCTACACCTTC. The chain has TRBV18 and TRBJ1-2; 7 bases are a match to TRBD1. The CDR3 runs 15 residues. V was pared by 3 bases and J by 7 bases, with 11 bases of the junction left unmatched. Looked up from germline, CDR1 is KGHSH and CDR2 is LQKENI.

In its sample, this clonotype was seen a few times. V gene TRBV7-9 combines with J gene TRBJ1-2; no clear D gene. The germline gives CDR1 SEHNR, CDR2 FQNEAQ (reference sequence). The CDR3 runs 14 residues. Trimming stripped 4 bases from V and 2 bases from J, with 11 bases between. The CDR3 region has the DNA TGTGCCAGCAGCTCCGTTACAGCAAACTATGGCTACACCTTC. It encodes CASSSVTANYGYTF.

This clonotype showed up many times. The chain uses TRBV15 and TRBJ2-1; D unresolved. The germline V gene encodes CDR1 LNHNV and CDR2 YYDKDF (reference sequence). The length of the CDR3 is 14 residues. V was clipped by 0 bases and J by 7 bases, with 10 bases between them. The CDR3 nucleotides are TGTGCCACCAGCAGAGATCAGAGACGGAATGAGCAGTTCTTC. This codes for CATSRDQRRNEQFF. Together with reference TRBV15 and TRBJ2-1, the CDR3 gives the full variable domain: DAMVIQNPRYQVTQFGKPVTLSCSQTLNHNVMYWYQQKSSQAPKLLFHYYDKDFNNEADTPDNFQSRRPNTSFCFLDIRSPGLGDTAMYLCATSRDQRRNEQFFGPGTRLTVL.